This is a list of T cell receptor beta chains from one sample in a study of shared T cell receptors in the human thymus. TCRdb's copy holds only in-frame clones and misses some; the assay was immunoSEQ multiplex PCR. The sample includes about 380,000 clones, 95% of them seen just once. Source material: thymocytes. The receptors were sampled from a human donor. CDR3s leave out the opening cysteine and the closing phenylalanine or tryptophan. The order of the fields is CDR3 protein, J gene, V gene.

CDR3 protein: ASSDPGGGGETQY; J gene: TRBJ2-5; V gene: TRBV6-4
CDR3 protein: ASSITGEQY; J gene: TRBJ2-7; V gene: TRBV5-1
CDR3 protein: ASSSWVDRGLLYGYT; J gene: TRBJ1-2; V gene: TRBV7-2
CDR3 protein: ASSSWGQGAGGYT; J gene: TRBJ1-2; V gene: TRBV5-5
CDR3 protein: ASSLGLAGEFEQF; J gene: TRBJ2-1; V gene: TRBV7-9
CDR3 protein: ASSLGTGSYEQY; J gene: TRBJ2-7; V gene: TRBV28
CDR3 protein: ASSQTPWLAEYNEQF; J gene: TRBJ2-1; V gene: TRBV7-8
CDR3 protein: ASSRGGPVWVLETQY; J gene: TRBJ2-5; V gene: TRBV10-2
CDR3 protein: ASSLKPTSGKADTQY; J gene: TRBJ2-3; V gene: TRBV7-8
CDR3 protein: ASSLRGGGYCWNEQF; J gene: TRBJ2-1; V gene: TRBV5-4
CDR3 protein: ASSSGRPSYEQY; J gene: TRBJ2-7; V gene: TRBV6-5